This T cell receptor (beta chain) comes out of a study of PD-L1 blockade in urothelial cancer. Turning to the study itself: Men with urothelial cancer arising in the bladder made up about 90% of the roughly 29 patients. After treatment start, blood was analyzed at 3 weeks (second dose) and at 6 weeks. T cell content in blood samples showed a median of 141,255. Study-wide findings and caveats: Patients with below-median pretreatment blood clonality survived longer.

Trimming took 5 bases from V and 1 from J, leaving 8 bases between them. CDR1 is LNHNV and CDR2 is YYDKDF in the germline V gene (reference sequence). CDR3 length: 13 residues. Note on this clone: Its cognate antigen is unknown.

The repertoire was sequenced with immunoSEQ multiplex PCR; TCRdb's copy has only in-frame clones and lacks some. The sample shows about 72,000 clones, around 86% of them seen only once. Time point: pretreatment peripheral blood. Here the sequenced sample was PBMCs, taken around atezolizumab (anti-PD-L1) treatment. This sequence originates from a man aged 55 to 70 with urothelial cancer. The V and J genes are TRBV15 and TRBJ1-1; D might be TRBD1 (5 bases). CDR3 coding DNA: TGTGCCACCAGCGGACAACAGAACACTGAAGCTTTCTTT. Protein: CATSGQQNTEAFF.